The 4 T cell receptor beta chains below all came from one sample that was sequenced in a study of Tregs in tolerant kidney transplant recipients. The repertoire was sequenced with immunoSEQ multiplex PCR; TCRdb's copy has only in-frame clones and lacks some. Its listing shows roughly 48,000 clones. This material consisted of CD4+ T cells from blood, taken before the transplant. These receptors were collected from a human donor who received a combined kidney and bone marrow transplant.

With regard to this clone: Read sequence stops 3 residues before the CDR3 end, and the germline J gene provides the missing end. This chain uses TRBV5-1 with TRBJ2-4; 7 bases fit TRBD2. CDR3 length: 14 residues. Germline loops: CDR1 SGHRS, CDR2 YFSETQ. V dropped 4 bases and J dropped 4; count of bases not matched to a gene: 5. The part of the CDR3 DNA that was read is TGCGCCAGCAGCGAGCGGGGAGCTAAAAACATT. Its translation: CASSERGAKNI. The entire CDR3 sequence reads CASSERGAKNIQYF.

As for this clone: The read terminates 3 residues ahead of where the CDR3 ends, so the germline J gene completes it. The chain employs TRBV29-1 and TRBJ2-5, with D unclear. The CDR3 sequence is 12 residues long. Germline CDR1 is SQVTM and CDR2 is ANQGSEA. Trimming shortened V by 4 bases and J by 3 bases, and 9 bases separated the two germline ends. CDR3: CSVVGSKETQYF. CDR3 DNA, as far as it was read: TGCAGCGTTGTGGGCTCCAAAGAGACC.

To note about this clone: The CDR3 goes on 3 residues after the read ends, and that part is filled in from the germline J gene. The chain recombines TRBV7-2 with TRBJ2-1; TRBD2 matches 10 bases. The CDR3 sequence is 15 residues long. V was pared by 5 bases and J by 9 bases, with 10 bases of the junction left unmatched. CDR1 and CDR2 from the germline V gene are SGHTA and FQGNSA. The covered CDR3 bases are TGTGCCAGCAGCGCGAGGGGACTAGCGACGGCTGAG. Amino acids: CASSARGLATAE. The full CDR3 reads CASSARGLATAEQFF. Full variable domain (missing parts from reference TRBV7-2 and TRBJ2-1): GAGVSQSPSNKVTEKGKDVELRCDPISGHTALYWYRQSLGQGLEFLIYFQGNSAPDKSGLPSDRFSAERTGGSVSTLTIQRTQQEDSAVYLCASSARGLATAEQFFGPGTRLTVL.

With regard to this clone: The CDR3 is cut off 3 residues early in the read; its end comes from the germline J gene. The chain carries TRBV11-2 and TRBJ2-7; D not certain. Germline lookup yields CDR1 SGHAT and CDR2 FQNNGV. The CDR3 is 11 residues long. V was shortened by 2 bases and J by 6 bases, with 5 bases between the two germline ends. CDR3 DNA (partial): TGTGCCAGCAGCTTAAAGGCCGAG. Translated, it gives CASSLKAE. The full CDR3 is CASSLKAEQYF.